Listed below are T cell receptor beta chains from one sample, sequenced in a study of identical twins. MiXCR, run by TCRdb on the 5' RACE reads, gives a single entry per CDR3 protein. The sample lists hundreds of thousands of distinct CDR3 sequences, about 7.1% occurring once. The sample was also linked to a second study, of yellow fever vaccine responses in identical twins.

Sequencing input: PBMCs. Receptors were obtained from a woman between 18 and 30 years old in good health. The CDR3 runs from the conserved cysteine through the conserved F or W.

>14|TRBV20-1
CSAREVSGNQPQHF
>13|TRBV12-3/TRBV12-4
CASSSGIYEKLFF
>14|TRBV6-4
CASSRSPLTDTQYF
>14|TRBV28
CASKKGGTGNTIYF
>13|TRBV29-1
CSVGGGGAQPQHF
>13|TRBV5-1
CASTLGHNYGYTF
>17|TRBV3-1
CTSSSGLAGGKDNEQFF
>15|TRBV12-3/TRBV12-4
CASSPGTAMNNEQFF
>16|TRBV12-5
CASGLAGLAGGYSQFF
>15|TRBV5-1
CASSLGGTPQETQYF
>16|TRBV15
CATSRDLAGGTDTQYF
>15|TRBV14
CASSPLPGVRDEAFF
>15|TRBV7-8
CASSFGSEGRYGYTF
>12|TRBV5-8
CASSLVTGVEFF
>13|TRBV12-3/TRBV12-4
CASSLPAVYGYTF
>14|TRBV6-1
CASSVDPSNQPQHF
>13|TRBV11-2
CASSYFVTDTQYF
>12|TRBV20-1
CSARGRVTEAFF
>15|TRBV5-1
CASSLKVVAYNEQFF
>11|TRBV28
CASSLSNIQYF
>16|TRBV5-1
CANYERDYSGANVLTF
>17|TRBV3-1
CASSPVGTSGAKDTQYF
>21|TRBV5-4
CASSSGFFCSGLGSGANVLTF
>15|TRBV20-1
CSARDFTGGSYEQYF
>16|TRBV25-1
CASSDSRLAGVDEQFF
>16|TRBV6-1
CASSDPGQEGGETQYF
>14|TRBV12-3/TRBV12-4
CASNGAPRNTEAFF
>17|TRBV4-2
CASSHASTGTIPYEQYF
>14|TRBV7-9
CASNLAPNTGELFF
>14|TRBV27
CASSFALWRGTQYF
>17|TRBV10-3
CAISESGTGVPTDTQYF
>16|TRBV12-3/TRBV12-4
CASSFASGRGNTEAFF
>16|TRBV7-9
CASSSTPGTNSYEQYF
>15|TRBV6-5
CASSYAGSSYNEQFF
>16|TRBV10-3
CAIGLDWGRAGSEQYF
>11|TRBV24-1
CATSEYNEQFF
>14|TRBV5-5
CASSGGGPYNEQFF
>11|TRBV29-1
CSVRDRKGYTF
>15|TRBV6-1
CASSPGTGGLYEQYF
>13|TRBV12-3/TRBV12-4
CASRLAENTEAFF
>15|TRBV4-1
CASSQGLAGNQPQHF
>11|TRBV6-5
CASSGPNEQFF
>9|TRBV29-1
CSAQEAQYF
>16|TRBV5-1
CASSLVPSFYNSPLHF
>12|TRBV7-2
CASSTRSNEQFF
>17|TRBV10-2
CASSQTSGGAAYNEQFF
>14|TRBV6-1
CASRIQGANSPLHF
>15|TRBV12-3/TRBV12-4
CASSSTGGKQETQYF
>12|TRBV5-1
CASSLNEEKLFF
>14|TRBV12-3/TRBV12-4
CASNVRSLYHEQFF
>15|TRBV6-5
CASSSPKTDTYEQYF
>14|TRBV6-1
CASSESADRDTQYF
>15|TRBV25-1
CASSEFPGNTGELFF
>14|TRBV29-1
CSVARTGAESKLFF